Below, 10 T cell receptor beta chains from the same sample are listed, as sequenced in a study of CD8 T cells in Susac syndrome. Reverse transcription of about 0.45 to 1 ug RNA was carried out with random hexamers. TCRdb redid the calling of the immunoSEQ multiplex PCR reads with MiXCR, one entry per CDR3 protein. The sample shows under 110,000 distinct CDR3 sequences, roughly 94% of them seen only once. Input material: CD8+ T cells from PBMCs. These TCRs come from a human donor with Susac syndrome.

The chain joins TRBV20-1 to TRBJ2-1; D might be TRBD2 (6 bases). This CDR3 region has 13 residues. With 4 bases removed from V and 4 bases from J, the gap between germline ends came to 11 bases. Germline CDR1 DFQATT, CDR2 SNEGSKA (reference sequence). The CDR3: CSATGTQYNEQFF. The CDR3 DNA reads TGCAGTGCTACAGGGACTCAATACAATGAGCAGTTCTTC.

The gene calls are TRBV25-1 and TRBJ1-2, with no clear D. The V gene's germline CDR1 is MGHDK and CDR2 SYGVNS. The CDR3 has 10 amino acids. V lost 4 bases and J lost 6, with 3 bases in between. Here the CDR3 DNA reads TGTGCCAGCAGTGGTGATGGCTACACCTTC. The encoded protein is CASSGDGYTF.

The chain joins TRBV12-3 or TRBV12-4 to TRBJ2-1; D uncertain. The CDR3 spans 13 residues. Deletions cut 1 base from V and 7 bases from J, with 8 bases between. CDR3 protein: CASSLGLRNEQFF. The CDR3 DNA is TGTGCCAGCAGTTTAGGGCTTCGTAATGAGCAGTTCTTC.

This clonotype was counted a few times. The rearrangement uses TRBV24-1 and TRBJ2-1; D not resolved. Germline CDR1 KGHDR, CDR2 SFDVKD. Trimming shortened V by 5 bases and J by 5 bases, and 6 bases separated the two germline ends. This CDR3 comprises 12 residues. Here the CDR3 reads CATSGTHNEQFF. The CDR3 bases are TGTGCCACCAGTGGGACCCACAATGAGCAGTTCTTC.

The chain recombines TRBV4-1 with TRBJ1-4; possibly TRBD1 for D (5 bases). Trimming shortened V by 7 bases and J by 5 bases, and 17 bases separated the two germline ends. The CDR3 covers 15 residues. CDR1 MGHRA and CDR2 YSYEKL come from the germline V gene. The CDR3 reads CASNQGTVPNEKLFF. The CDR3 coding sequence is TGCGCCAGCAACCAGGGAACGGTGCCCAATGAAAAACTGTTTTTT.

The chain recombines TRBV5-4 with TRBJ1-1, with TRBD1 matching 11 bases. This CDR3 comprises 15 residues. Losses at the gene ends were 5 bases for V and 2 bases for J; bases not matched to a gene: 5. From germline, CDR1 is SGHNT and CDR2 YYREEE (reference sequence). CDR3 sequence reads: CASSPRTGGNTEAFF. The CDR3 DNA follows: TGTGCCAGCAGTCCCCGGACAGGGGGCAACACTGAAGCTTTCTTT.

The rearrangement uses TRBV27 and TRBJ1-5; D unresolved. The CDR3 has 15 residues. Looked up from germline, CDR1 is MNHEY and CDR2 is SMNVEV (reference sequence). The V end lost 5 bases, the J end lost 0 bases, and 11 bases lay between the germline ends. The DNA for the CDR3 is TGTGCCAGCAGTGTAGGTTCCAATAGCAATCAGCCCCAGCATTTT. It translates to CASSVGSNSNQPQHF.

The V and J genes are TRBV9 and TRBJ2-1; D not certain. The CDR3 consists of 16 residues. V was trimmed by 0 bases and J by 0 bases, leaving 10 bases between them. Germline V gene data show CDR1 as SGDLS and CDR2 as YYNGEE. CDR3 in amino acids: CASSVGFGSSYNEQFF. The CDR3 DNA reads TGTGCCAGCAGCGTAGGGTTCGGCAGCTCCTACAATGAGCAGTTCTTC.

On this clonotype itself: One junction end does not reproduce the germline sequence, and a read error may be involved. This sequence joins TRBV20-1 and TRBJ1-2; D call uncertain. The CDR3 totals 13 residues. Germline lookup yields CDR1 DFQATT and CDR2 SNEGSKA (reference sequence). CDR3 sequence: CSASQREYYGYTF. Here the CDR3 DNA reads TGCAGCGCTAGTCAGCGAGAATACTATGGCTACACCTTC.

The CDR3 reads CASSLDRGPGEETQYF. For the CDR3, the DNA is TGTGCCAGCAGCTTGGATCGGGGGCCGGGAGAAGAGACCCAGTACTTC. This rearrangement joins TRBV5-4 to TRBJ2-5; D possibly uses TRBD1 or TRBD2 (6 bases each). Germline loops: CDR1 SGHNT, CDR2 YYREEE (reference sequence). Trimming pared 0 bases from V and 3 bases from J, leaving 15 bases between. This CDR3 spans 16 amino acids.